Each of the 23 T cell receptor beta chains below was sequenced from the same sample in a study of early T cells in non-severe SARS-CoV-2 infection. TCRdb reprocessed the 5' RACE reads with MiXCR, giving one entry per CDR3 protein. This sample has some 98,000 distinct CDR3 sequences, with 16% found just once. The sequencing sample was made of whole blood. These receptor sequences come from an adult who was a healthcare worker with PCR-confirmed SARS-CoV-2 infection or an uninfected control (not recorded which).

This chain joins TRBV19 and TRBJ2-7; TRBD2 is a possible D gene (6 bases). V was shortened by 0 bases and J by 2 bases, with 14 bases between the two germline ends. The CDR3 is 16 amino acids. Germline lookup yields CDR1 LNHDA and CDR2 SQIVND (reference sequence). This chain's CDR3 is CASSIETSFIPYEQYF. As DNA, the CDR3 is TGTGCCAGTAGTATAGAAACTAGCTTTATTCCCTACGAGCAGTACTTC.

This clonotype was counted a few times. This rearrangement joins TRBV12-3 or TRBV12-4 to TRBJ2-3, with a possible D match to TRBD2 (6 bases). There are 14 residues in the CDR3. Trimming took off 5 bases at V and 4 bases at J, with 13 bases between the two ends. The CDR3 spells CASSNLGGADTQYF. The CDR3 DNA is TGTGCCAGCAGTAACCTCGGAGGGGCAGATACGCAGTATTTT.

This clonotype was found a few times. The chain couples TRBV19 to TRBJ1-5; D is uncertain. V shed 1 base and J shed 2 bases, with 6 bases lying between them. CDR3 length: 14 amino acids. Germline values: CDR1 LNHDA, CDR2 SQIVND (reference sequence). CDR3 loop: CASSIVRGNQPQHF. The CDR3 bases are TGTGCCAGTAGTATAGTGAGGGGCAATCAGCCCCAGCATTTT.

At least ten counts were recorded for this clonotype. The V and J genes are TRBV27 and TRBJ1-5; no firm D call. This CDR3 contains 13 residues. Germline CDR1 reads MNHEY; CDR2 reads SMNVEV (reference sequence). The V end was cut by 3 bases, the J end by 0 bases, with 3 bases between. The CDR3 region is CASSFDSNQPQHF. DNA for the CDR3: TGTGCCAGCAGTTTTGATAGCAATCAGCCCCAGCATTTT.

There are a few counts of this clonotype. The rearrangement uses TRBV12-3 or TRBV12-4 and TRBJ2-5; TRBD2 is a possible D gene (5 bases). With 6 bases removed from V and 4 bases from J, the gap between germline ends came to 21 bases. The CDR3 has 16 residues. The CDR3 reads CASSSLDGEALETQYF. In DNA, the CDR3 is TGTGCCAGCAGCTCCTTAGACGGGGAAGCGTTAGAGACCCAGTACTTC.

This clonotype was seen more than once but under ten times. CDR3 bases: TGCGCCAGCAGCTTCAGGGTCGGGGGTGGACAAGAGACCCAGTACTTC. The encoded protein is CASSFRVGGGQETQYF. This chain uses TRBV5-1 with TRBJ2-5; TRBD2 is a possible D gene (6 bases). Trimming cost V 2 bases and J 2 bases, with 16 bases left between them. Per the germline V gene, CDR1 is SGHRS and CDR2 is YFSETQ. The CDR3 runs 16 residues.

This clonotype was counted between two and nine times. V usage is TRBV24-1 and J usage is TRBJ2-2; unclear D gene. Trimming removed 5 bases from V and 4 bases from J, with 7 bases in between. CDR1 KGHDR and CDR2 SFDVKD come from the germline V gene. The CDR3 has 13 amino acids. The CDR3 here is CATSAQFTGELFF. CDR3 nucleotides: TGTGCCACCAGTGCACAGTTCACCGGGGAGCTGTTTTTT.

This clonotype is medium-sized. This chain joins TRBV6-4 and TRBJ2-1; possible D gene TRBD1, 6 bases. The V gene lost 4 bases and the J gene lost 5 bases, with 12 bases spanning the gap. The CDR3 contains 14 residues. The germline CDR1 and CDR2 sequences are MRHNA and SNTAGT. The CDR3 here is CASSAGEHHNEQFF. For the CDR3, the DNA is TGTGCCAGCAGTGCAGGGGAGCATCACAATGAGCAGTTCTTC.

This clonotype has only a few counts. V usage is TRBV20-1 and J usage is TRBJ2-1; 7 bases are shared with TRBD2. J was trimmed by 5 bases and V by 5 bases; bases with no gene match: 12. The CDR3 sequence is 15 residues long. Germline CDR1 and CDR2: DFQATT and SNEGSKA (reference sequence). CDR3 DNA: TGCAGTGCTTGGGGAGCGCTAGCGGCAGACAATGAGCAGTTCTTC. This gives the protein CSAWGALAADNEQFF.

The chain uses TRBV28 and TRBJ1-6; TRBD1 agrees at 8 bases. This CDR3 is built from 13 residues. Germline loops: CDR1 MDHEN, CDR2 SYDVKM. V gave up 7 bases and J gave up 7 bases; unmatched junction bases: 3. This CDR3 reads CASNRDRNSPLHF. CDR3 in DNA: TGTGCCAGCAACCGGGACAGGAATTCACCCCTCCACTTT.

The chain carries TRBV6-2 or TRBV6-3 and TRBJ2-6; D tentatively reads TRBD1 or TRBD2 (5 bases each). The CDR3 consists of 21 residues. Germline V gene data show CDR1 as MNHEY and CDR2 as SVGEGT. Trimming shortened V by 7 bases and J by 0 bases, and 28 bases separated the two germline ends. DNA of the CDR3: TGTGCCAGCAACTGGGACGCGGACCCGAATAAACCTAACTCTGGGGCCAACGTCCTGACTTTC. This gives the protein CASNWDADPNKPNSGANVLTF.

Many counts were recorded for this clonotype. The rearrangement joins TRBV14 to TRBJ2-1; maybe TRBD1 (6 bases). In germline, CDR1 is SGHDN, CDR2 FVKESK. The V end was cut by 2 bases, the J end by 0 bases, with 14 bases between. The CDR3 length is 17 residues. The CDR3 DNA is TGTGCCAGCAGCCAACGTAGGGGGTTACGCTCCTACAATGAGCAGTTCTTC. Protein: CASSQRRGLRSYNEQFF.

This clonotype appeared a few times. The genes are TRBV2 and TRBJ2-3, with 12 bases aligning to TRBD2. J was trimmed by 4 bases and V by 6 bases; bases with no gene match: 8. CDR3 size: 16 residues. Germline V gives CDR1 SNHLY, CDR2 FYNNEI. The CDR3 nucleotides read TGTGCCAGCAGCCCGTTCGGACTAGCGGGGTCAGATACGCAGTATTTT. Translating it yields CASSPFGLAGSDTQYF.

This clonotype was observed a handful of times. J is TRBJ2-7 and V is TRBV29-1; no reliable D call. Germline assignment: CDR1 SQVTM and CDR2 ANQGSEA. This CDR3 region has 13 residues. Trimming took 1 base from V and 0 from J, leaving 7 bases between them. The chain's CDR3 is CSVEGGYSYEQYF. For the CDR3, the DNA is TGCAGCGTTGAAGGGGGTTACTCCTACGAGCAGTACTTC.

This chain links TRBV7-2 with TRBJ2-5; TRBD2 might be the D (5 bases). The CDR3 runs to 14 residues. Per the germline V gene, CDR1 is SGHTA and CDR2 is FQGNSA. The ends were cut back, 4 bases at V and 5 bases at J, with 14 bases in the middle. The DNA of the CDR3 is TGTGCCAGCAGCTCCGGGGTTTCAAGGGAGACCCAGTACTTC. It specifies CASSSGVSRETQYF. The full variable domain, in which reference TRBV7-2 and TRBJ2-5 provide the parts outside the CDR3, is GAGVSQSPSNKVTEKGKDVELRCDPISGHTALYWYRQSLGQGLEFLIYFQGNSAPDKSGLPSDRFSAERTGGSVSTLTIQRTQQEDSAVYLCASSSGVSRETQYFGPGTRLLVL.

The J gene is TRBJ2-3, the V gene TRBV2; 8 nucleotides line up with TRBD1. V lost 4 bases, J lost 2 bases, and 5 bases stayed unmatched. Germline lookup yields CDR1 SNHLY and CDR2 FYNNEI. The CDR3 extends over 15 amino acids. The CDR3 spells CASSGRDRSTDTQYF. In nucleotides, the CDR3 is TGTGCCAGCAGTGGCCGGGACAGGTCCACAGATACGCAGTATTTT.

The chain has TRBV29-1 and TRBJ2-7; maybe TRBD1 (7 bases). The CDR3 length is 13 residues. The germline V and J ends were trimmed by 1 base and 7 bases, with 14 bases remaining between them. Germline CDR1 is SQVTM and CDR2 is ANQGSEA. This chain's CDR3 is CSVEGEGAGEQYF. The DNA of the CDR3 is TGCAGCGTTGAAGGCGAGGGGGCGGGGGAGCAGTACTTC.

This clonotype has a handful of counts. The CDR3 here is CASSTPSGGLGEAFF. The CDR3 DNA sequence: TGTGCCAGCAGCACCCCATCAGGGGGCCTTGGTGAAGCTTTCTTT. The V and J genes are TRBV7-9 and TRBJ1-1; 8 bases match TRBD1. V was pared by 5 bases and J by 7 bases, with 12 bases of the junction left unmatched. The CDR3 totals 15 residues. Germline V gene data show CDR1 as SEHNR and CDR2 as FQNEAQ (reference sequence).

The chain combines TRBV9 with TRBJ2-2, with D unresolved. Germline V gene data show CDR1 as SGDLS and CDR2 as YYNGEE. V shed 3 bases and J shed 3 bases, with 12 bases lying between them. The CDR3 loop spans 15 amino acids. DNA for the CDR3: TGTGCCAGCAGCGCCGGCTACCAATACACCGGGGAGCTGTTTTTT. Protein: CASSAGYQYTGELFF.

The genes are TRBV2 and TRBJ2-1, with D maybe TRBD2 (6 bases). The germline V gene encodes CDR1 SNHLY and CDR2 FYNNEI. The CDR3 is 13 residues long. V shed 6 bases and J shed 5 bases, with 11 bases lying between them. CDR3 coding DNA: TGTGCCAGCAGGCTGGGACTGAACAATGAGCAGTTCTTC. It encodes CASRLGLNNEQFF.

The table lists this clonotype with many counts. CDR3 sequence reads: CASSRSPGGLLGRYYEQYF. In DNA, the CDR3 is TGTGCCAGCAGCCGGTCCCCGGGGGGGCTCCTCGGAAGATACTACGAGCAGTACTTC. The rearrangement joins TRBV7-2 to TRBJ2-7, with 8 bases that match TRBD2. V lost 5 bases and J lost 3; bases outside the gene matches: 21. Per the germline V gene, CDR1 is SGHTA and CDR2 is FQGNSA. The CDR3 extends over 19 amino acids.

The CDR3 DNA follows: TGCAGTGCTGACGGGCCCGCTAATGGCTACACCTTC. Its translation: CSADGPANGYTF. This sequence joins TRBV20-1 and TRBJ1-2; D is unresolved. This CDR3 has 12 amino acids. The V gene's germline CDR1 is DFQATT and CDR2 SNEGSKA (reference sequence). With 5 bases removed from V and 6 bases from J, the gap between germline ends came to 13 bases.

This clonotype was detected ten times or more. The chain combines TRBV20-1 with TRBJ2-1; 7 bases are a match to TRBD2. Unmatched junction bases numbered 14, after V lost 5 bases and J lost 10 bases. Germline CDR1 reads DFQATT; CDR2 reads SNEGSKA (reference sequence). The CDR3 is made up of 14 amino acids. In nucleotides, the CDR3 is TGCAGTGCTGCCCATCTCCCGGGAGGAGAGGAGCAGTTCTTC. It specifies CSAAHLPGGEEQFF.